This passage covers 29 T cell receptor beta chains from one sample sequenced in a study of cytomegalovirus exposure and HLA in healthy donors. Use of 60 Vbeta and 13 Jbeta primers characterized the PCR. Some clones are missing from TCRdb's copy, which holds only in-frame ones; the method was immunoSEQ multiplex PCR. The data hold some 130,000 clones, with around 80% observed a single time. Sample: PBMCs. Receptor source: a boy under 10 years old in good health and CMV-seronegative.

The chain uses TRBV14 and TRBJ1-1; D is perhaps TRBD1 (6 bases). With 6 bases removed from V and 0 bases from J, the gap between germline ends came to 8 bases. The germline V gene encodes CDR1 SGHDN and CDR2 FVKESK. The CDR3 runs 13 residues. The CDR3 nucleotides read TGTGCCAGCAGACAGGGACTGAACACTGAAGCTTTCTTT. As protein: CASRQGLNTEAFF.

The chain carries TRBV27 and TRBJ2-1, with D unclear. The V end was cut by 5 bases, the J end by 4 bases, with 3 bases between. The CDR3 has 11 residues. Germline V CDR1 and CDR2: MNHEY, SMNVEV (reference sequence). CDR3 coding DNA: TGTGCCAGCAGTCTTTACAATGAGCAGTTCTTC. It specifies CASSLYNEQFF.

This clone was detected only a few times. The CDR3 is CASSDSRNSPLHF. The CDR3 DNA sequence: TGTGCCAGCAGTGACTCGAGGAATTCACCCCTCCACTTT. The V call is TRBV6-4, the J call TRBJ1-6; D uncertain. The germline V gene encodes CDR1 MRHNA and CDR2 SNTAGT. The CDR3 spans 13 residues. Trimming took 0 bases from V and 7 from J, leaving 4 bases between them.

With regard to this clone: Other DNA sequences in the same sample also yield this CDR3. The CDR3 DNA is TGCGCCAGCAGCTTGGGGGGGGGACAGCCCCAGCATTTT. It codes for CASSLGGGQPQHF. The rearrangement uses TRBV5-1 and TRBJ1-5; a weak D match, TRBD1 (5 bases). Per germline, CDR1 SGHRS and CDR2 YFSETQ. V shed 0 bases and J shed 7 bases, with 8 bases lying between them. The CDR3 consists of 13 residues.

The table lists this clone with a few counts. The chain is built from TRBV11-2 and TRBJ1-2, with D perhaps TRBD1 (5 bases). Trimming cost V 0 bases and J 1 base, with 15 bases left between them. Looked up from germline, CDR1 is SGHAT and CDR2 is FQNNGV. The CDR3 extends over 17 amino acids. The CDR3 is CASSLDSQGGINYGYTF. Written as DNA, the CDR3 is TGTGCCAGCAGCTTAGATAGCCAGGGCGGAATTAACTATGGCTACACCTTC.

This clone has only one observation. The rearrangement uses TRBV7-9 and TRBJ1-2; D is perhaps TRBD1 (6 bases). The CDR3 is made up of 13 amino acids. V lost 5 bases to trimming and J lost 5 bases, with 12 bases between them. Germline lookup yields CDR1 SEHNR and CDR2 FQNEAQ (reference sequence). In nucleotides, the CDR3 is TGTGCCAGCAGCGCACAGGGCTGGTATGGCTACACCTTC. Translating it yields CASSAQGWYGYTF.

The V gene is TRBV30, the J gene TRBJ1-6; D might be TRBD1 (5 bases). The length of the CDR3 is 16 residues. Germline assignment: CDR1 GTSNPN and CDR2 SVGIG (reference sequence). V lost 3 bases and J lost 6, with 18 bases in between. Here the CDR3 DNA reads TGTGCCTGGAGCGCCCTATTGACAGCCCGTAATTCACCCCTCCACTTT. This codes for CAWSALLTARNSPLHF.

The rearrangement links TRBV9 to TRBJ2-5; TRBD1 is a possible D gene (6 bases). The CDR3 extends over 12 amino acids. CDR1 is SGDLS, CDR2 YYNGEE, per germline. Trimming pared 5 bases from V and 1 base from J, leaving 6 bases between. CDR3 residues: CASRGAQETQYF. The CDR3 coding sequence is TGTGCCAGCAGGGGGGCCCAAGAGACCCAGTACTTC.

This CDR3 reads CASSQTSGEQFF. The DNA of the CDR3 is TGTGCCAGCAGTCAAACTAGCGGTGAGCAGTTCTTC. V and J are TRBV7-9 and TRBJ2-1; 8 positions agree with TRBD2. The V gene end was trimmed by 6 bases and the J gene end by 9 bases; junction bases not matched to a gene: 4. The CDR3 is 12 residues long. Germline CDR1 SEHNR, CDR2 FQNEAQ (reference sequence).

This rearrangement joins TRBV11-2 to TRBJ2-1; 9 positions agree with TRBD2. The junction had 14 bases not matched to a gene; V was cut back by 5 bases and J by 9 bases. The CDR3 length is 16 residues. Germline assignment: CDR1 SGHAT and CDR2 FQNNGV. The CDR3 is CASSRARGLATSEQFF. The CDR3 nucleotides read TGTGCCAGCAGCAGGGCCCGGGGACTAGCTACCAGTGAGCAGTTCTTC.

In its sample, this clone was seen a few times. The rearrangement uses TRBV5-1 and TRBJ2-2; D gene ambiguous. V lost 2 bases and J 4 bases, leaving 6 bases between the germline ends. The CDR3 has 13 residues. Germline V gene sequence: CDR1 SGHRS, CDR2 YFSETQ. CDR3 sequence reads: CASSLAPTGELFF. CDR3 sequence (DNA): TGCGCCAGCAGCTTAGCCCCCACCGGGGAGCTGTTTTTT.

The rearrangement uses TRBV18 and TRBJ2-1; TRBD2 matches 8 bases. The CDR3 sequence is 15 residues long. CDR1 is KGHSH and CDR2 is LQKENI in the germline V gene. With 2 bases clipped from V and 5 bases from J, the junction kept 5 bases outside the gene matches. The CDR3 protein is CASSPGGRSNNEQFF. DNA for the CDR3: TGTGCCAGCTCACCAGGCGGGAGGTCTAACAATGAGCAGTTCTTC.

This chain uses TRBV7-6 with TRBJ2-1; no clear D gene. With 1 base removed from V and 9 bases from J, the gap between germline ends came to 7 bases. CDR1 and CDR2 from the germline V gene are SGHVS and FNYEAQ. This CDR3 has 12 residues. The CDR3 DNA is TGTGCCAGCAGCTTAGGGGCTGGTGAGCAGTTCTTC. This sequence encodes CASSLGAGEQFF.

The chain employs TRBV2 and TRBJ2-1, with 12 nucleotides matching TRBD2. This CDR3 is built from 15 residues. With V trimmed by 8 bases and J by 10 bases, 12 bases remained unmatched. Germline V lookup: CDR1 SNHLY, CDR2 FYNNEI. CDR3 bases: TGTGCCAGCGGGCGCCTAGCGGGAGGGGGAGCGGAGCAGTTCTTC. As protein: CASGRLAGGGAEQFF.

CDR3 sequence: CASSQAQGNSGNTIYF. In nucleotides, the CDR3 is TGCGCCAGCAGCCAAGCGCAGGGGAACTCTGGAAACACCATATATTTT. The chain carries TRBV4-3 and TRBJ1-3, with D maybe TRBD1 (6 bases). The CDR3 contains 16 residues. Germline CDR1 and CDR2: LGHNA and YSLEER. Trimming took 1 base from V and 0 from J, leaving 10 bases between them.

The CDR3 nucleotides read TGTGCCATCAGGGGCGTCAGGGAGGGCAATGGCTACACCTTC. Its protein is CAIRGVREGNGYTF. V and J are TRBV10-3 and TRBJ1-2; D is perhaps TRBD1 (5 bases). Trimming cost V 6 bases and J 6 bases, with 17 bases left between them. Germline values: CDR1 ENHRY, CDR2 SYGVKD. The length of the CDR3 is 14 residues.

CDR3: CASSWRGGGEKLFF. CDR3 nucleotides: TGTGCCAGCAGCTGGCGGGGCGGGGGTGAAAAACTGTTTTTT. This chain joins TRBV11-2 and TRBJ1-4, with a weak D call TRBD1 (5 bases). CDR1 and CDR2 (germline): SGHAT, FQNNGV. The CDR3 covers 14 residues. Trimming left V 4 bases short and J 7 bases short, with 13 bases between. Full variable domain (missing parts from reference TRBV11-2 and TRBJ1-4): EAGVAQSPRYKIIEKRQSVAFWCNPISGHATLYWYQQILGQGPKLLIQFQNNGVVDDSQLPKDRFSAERLKGVDSTLKIQPAKLEDSAVYLCASSWRGGGEKLFFGSGTQLSVL.

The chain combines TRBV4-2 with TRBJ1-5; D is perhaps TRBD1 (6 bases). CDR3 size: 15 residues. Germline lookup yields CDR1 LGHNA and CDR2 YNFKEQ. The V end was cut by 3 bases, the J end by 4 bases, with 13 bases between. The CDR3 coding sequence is TGTGCCAGCAGCCAGAGCAGGGGATTAAATCAGCCCCAGCATTTT. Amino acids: CASSQSRGLNQPQHF.

The CDR3 bases are TGTGCCAGCAGGGGGACAGGGGGCGCGGATGGCTACACCTTC. It specifies CASRGTGGADGYTF. The chain employs TRBV2 and TRBJ1-2; 12 positions match TRBD1. Germline values: CDR1 SNHLY, CDR2 FYNNEI. The V and J ends lost 6 bases and 6 bases, in that order; junction bases with no gene match: 5. The CDR3 sequence is 14 residues long.

CDR3 nucleotides: TGTGCCAGCTCACCTTGGGCAGACAGAAACACCATATATTTT. Translating it yields CASSPWADRNTIYF. The V call is TRBV18, the J call TRBJ1-3; D gene ambiguous. CDR1 KGHSH and CDR2 LQKENI come from the germline V gene. Between the trimmed V and J ends, which lost 3 bases and 5 bases, there was a span of 11 bases. The CDR3 totals 14 residues. Looking up the rest from reference TRBV18 and TRBJ1-3 gives the full variable domain: NAGVMQNPRHLVRRRGQEARLRCSPMKGHSHVYWYRQLPEEGLKFMVYLQKENIIDESGMPKERFSAEFPKEGPSILRIQQVVRGDSAAYFCASSPWADRNTIYFGEGSWLTVV.

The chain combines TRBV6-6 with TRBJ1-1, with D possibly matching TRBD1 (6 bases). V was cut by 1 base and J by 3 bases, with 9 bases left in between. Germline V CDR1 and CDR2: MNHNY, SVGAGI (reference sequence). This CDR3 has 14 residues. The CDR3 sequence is CASSYLRTDTEAFF. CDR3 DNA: TGTGCCAGCAGTTACTTACGGACAGACACTGAAGCTTTCTTT.

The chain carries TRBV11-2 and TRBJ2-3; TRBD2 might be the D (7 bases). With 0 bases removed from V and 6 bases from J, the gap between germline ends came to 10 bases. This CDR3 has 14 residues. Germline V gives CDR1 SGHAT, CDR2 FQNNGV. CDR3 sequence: CASSLEGGADTQYF. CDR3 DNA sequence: TGTGCCAGCAGCTTAGAAGGGGGGGCGGATACGCAGTATTTT.

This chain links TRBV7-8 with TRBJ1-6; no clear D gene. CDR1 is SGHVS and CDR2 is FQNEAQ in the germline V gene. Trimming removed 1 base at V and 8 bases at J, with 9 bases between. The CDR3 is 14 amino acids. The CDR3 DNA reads TGTGCCAGCAGCTTAGGCAGGATCTATTCACCCCTCCACTTT. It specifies CASSLGRIYSPLHF.

The CDR3 here is CASSLGTGGEKLFF. In DNA, the CDR3 is TGCGCCAGCAGCTTGGGGACAGGCGGCGAAAAACTGTTTTTT. The gene calls are TRBV5-1 and TRBJ1-4, with 7 bases identical to TRBD1. The CDR3 is made up of 14 amino acids. The junction had 4 bases not matched to a gene; V was cut back by 0 bases and J by 8 bases. Germline V gives CDR1 SGHRS, CDR2 YFSETQ. Together with reference TRBV5-1 and TRBJ1-4, the CDR3 gives the full variable domain: KAGVTQTPRYLIKTRGQQVTLSCSPISGHRSVSWYQQTPGQGLQFLFEYFSETQRNKGNFPGRFSGRQFSNSRSEMNVSTLELGDSALYLCASSLGTGGEKLFFGSGTQLSVL.

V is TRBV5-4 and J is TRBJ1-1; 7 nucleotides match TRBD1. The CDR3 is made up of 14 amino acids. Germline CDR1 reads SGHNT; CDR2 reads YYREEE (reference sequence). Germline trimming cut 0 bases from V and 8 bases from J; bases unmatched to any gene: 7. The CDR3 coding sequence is TGTGCCAGCAGCTTGGTTTCGAGGACAGGAGAAGCTTTCTTT. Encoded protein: CASSLVSRTGEAFF.

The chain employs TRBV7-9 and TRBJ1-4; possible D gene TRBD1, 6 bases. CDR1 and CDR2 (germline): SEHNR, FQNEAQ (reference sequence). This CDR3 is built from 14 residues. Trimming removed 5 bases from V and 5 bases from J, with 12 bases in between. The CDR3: CASSARGGNEKLFF. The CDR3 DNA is TGTGCCAGCAGCGCCAGGGGCGGGAATGAAAAACTGTTTTTT.

The CDR3 nucleotides read TGTGCCAGTAGCGTGACAGGTTTGAACACTGAAGCTTTCTTT. Translated: CASSVTGLNTEAFF. The V and J genes are TRBV19 and TRBJ1-1; maybe TRBD1 (6 bases). V was cut by 6 bases and J by 0 bases, with 11 bases left in between. This CDR3 is built from 14 residues. The germline CDR1 and CDR2 sequences are LNHDA and SQIVND (reference sequence).

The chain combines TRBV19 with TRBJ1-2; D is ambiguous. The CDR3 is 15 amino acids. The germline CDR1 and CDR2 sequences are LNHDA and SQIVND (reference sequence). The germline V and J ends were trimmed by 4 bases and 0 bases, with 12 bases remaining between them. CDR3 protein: CASSTPGRSNYGYTF. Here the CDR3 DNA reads TGTGCCAGTAGTACCCCCGGGAGGTCTAACTATGGCTACACCTTC.

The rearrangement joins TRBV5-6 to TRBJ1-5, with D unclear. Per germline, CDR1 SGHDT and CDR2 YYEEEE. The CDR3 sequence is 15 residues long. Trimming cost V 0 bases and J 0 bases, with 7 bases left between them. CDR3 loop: CASSLGRVSNQPQHF. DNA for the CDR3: TGTGCCAGCAGCTTGGGTCGGGTTAGCAATCAGCCCCAGCATTTT.